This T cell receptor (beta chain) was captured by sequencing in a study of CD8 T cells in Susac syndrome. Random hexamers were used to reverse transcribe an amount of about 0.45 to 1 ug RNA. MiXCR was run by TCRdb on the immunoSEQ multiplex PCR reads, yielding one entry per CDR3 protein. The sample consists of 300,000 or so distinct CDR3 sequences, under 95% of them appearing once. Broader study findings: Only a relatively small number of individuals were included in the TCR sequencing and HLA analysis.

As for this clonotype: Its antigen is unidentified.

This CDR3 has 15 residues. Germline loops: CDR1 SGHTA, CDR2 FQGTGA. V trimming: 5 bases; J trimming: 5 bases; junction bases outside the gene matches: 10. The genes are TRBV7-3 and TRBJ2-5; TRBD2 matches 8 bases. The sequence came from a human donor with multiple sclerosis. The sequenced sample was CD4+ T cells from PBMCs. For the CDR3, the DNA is TGTGCCAGCAGCCCTCGGGGGGGGGTGTTGGAGACCCAGTACTTC. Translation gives CASSPRGGVLETQYF.